The rows below give T cell receptor beta chains drawn from one sample of a study of CD8 T cells in Susac syndrome. TCRdb re-analysed the immunoSEQ multiplex PCR reads in MiXCR, keeping a single row per CDR3 protein. The sample records around 130,000 distinct CDR3 sequences, 90% to 95% being singletons. The sequenced sample consisted of CD4+ T cells from PBMCs. The source of these receptors is a human donor in good health. The CDR3 runs from the conserved cysteine through the conserved F or W.

>TRBV7-9|TRBJ1-1
CASSSGTGSTEAFF
>TRBV28|TRBJ2-1
CASSIGGTSLSNEQFF
>TRBV6-5|TRBJ2-1
CASSYDGNNEQFF
>TRBV29-1|TRBJ2-5
CSVGLGGEETQYF
>TRBV27|TRBJ2-1
CASSSRTSGRNEQFF
>TRBV30|TRBJ1-2
CAWSHRDRDGYGYTF
>TRBV20-1|TRBJ1-5
CSARGGSNQPQHF
>TRBV25-1|TRBJ2-3
CASSEYQWQGKRDTQYF
>TRBV9|TRBJ2-1
CASSTGTSGYNEQFF
>TRBV6-5|TRBJ2-7
CASSYLGSGAPGQPGREQYF
>TRBV4-3|TRBJ2-3
CASSQGTGLTDTQYF
>TRBV29-1|TRBJ2-5
CSVAGARETQYF
>TRBV15|TRBJ2-3
CATSRGVLQGGTDTQYF
>TRBV3-1|TRBJ1-6
CASSLRVPNSPLHF
>TRBV5-6|TRBJ2-1
CASSLGTGVVSSYNEQFF
>TRBV7-3|TRBJ2-3
CASSLGVASTDTQYF
>TRBV29-1|TRBJ2-7
CSHGTAHEQYF
>TRBV3-1|TRBJ1-3
CASSPTGGFGNTIYF
>TRBV4-3|TRBJ1-6
CASSQGSESGLPLHF
>TRBV4-2|TRBJ2-7
CASSQDSHFGQAYEQYF
>TRBV18|TRBJ2-1
CASSLAGGGANEQFF
>TRBV6-1|TRBJ1-1
CASSERGVDTEAFF
>TRBV20-1|TRBJ2-1
CSARLGRTYNEQFF
>TRBV7-9|TRBJ2-6
CASTQGQGATGANVLTF
>TRBV19|TRBJ2-2
CASSWGTGPTGELFF
>TRBV29-1|TRBJ1-1
CSVEARVNTEAFF
>TRBV30|TRBJ1-3
CAWTPKGIGNTIYF
>TRBV5-1|TRBJ2-5
CASSGGGDETQYF
>TRBV10-1|TRBJ2-5
CASSSHRSETQYF
>TRBV6-2/TRBV6-3|TRBJ2-1
CASSRTGGINEQFF
>TRBV20-1|TRBJ1-1
CSASRGGITEAFF
>TRBV20-1|TRBJ2-7
CSARGLRLDRASYEQYF
>TRBV18|TRBJ2-1
CASSRPGPGLEQFF
>TRBV27|TRBJ2-7
CASSRLDRGRYEQYF
>TRBV10-3|TRBJ2-1
CAISESTSLAGGTSNEQFF
>TRBV30|TRBJ2-7
CAWSDQEEQYF
>TRBV30|TRBJ2-2
CAWSVTGGAGELFF
>TRBV7-2|TRBJ2-5
CASSLVGREAILTQYF
>TRBV10-3|TRBJ2-3
CAIRSTDTQYF
>TRBV2|TRBJ1-5
CASSDTNSNQPQHF